The clone carrying this T cell receptor (beta chain) appeared once. Its antigen is as yet unknown. This specimen belongs to a study of cytomegalovirus exposure and HLA in healthy donors. Notes on the study in general: Reportedly, a later analysis found an Asian-associated ancestry cluster had fewer N-insertions than the approximately 640-donor mean. Rare TCR sequences predominated, though certain public TCRs were found in many donors. The availability of immune exposure information extended only to CMV serostatus.

With 60 Vbeta and 13 Jbeta primers, the PCR was carried out. Per the authors' pipeline: Later analysis identified roughly 84 million unique TCR beta chains, some 10 million shared. Measured with immunoSEQ multiplex PCR; TCRdb has only the in-frame clones, and not every one. V and J calls plus clone size are reproduced from that table; the DNA served to infer D and trimming. The table shows about 120,000 clones, with approximately 80% occurring only once. Sample: PBMCs. The TCR sequence derives from a woman aged 55-69 years in good health and CMV-seropositive.

This chain's CDR3 is CASSSPGGPRNEQFF. In DNA, the CDR3 is TGTGCCAGTAGTAGCCCGGGAGGGCCAAGGAATGAGCAGTTCTTC. This chain uses TRBV19 with TRBJ2-1; 8 nucleotides align to TRBD2. Per germline, CDR1 LNHDA and CDR2 SQIVND (reference sequence). V was clipped by 4 bases and J by 7 bases; unmatched bases: 9. CDR3 length: 15 amino acids. Supplemented by reference TRBV19 and TRBJ2-1, the full variable domain reads DGGITQSPKYLFRKEGQNVTLSCEQNLNHDAMYWYRQDPGQGLRLIYYSQIVNDFQKGDIAEGYSVSREKKESFPLTVTSAQKNPTAFYLCASSSPGGPRNEQFFGPGTRLTVL.